This is a list of T cell receptor beta chains from one sample in a study of spatial heterogeneity in lung cancer. TCRdb re-called the 5' RACE reads with MiXCR, one entry per CDR3 protein. The sample has around 2,000 distinct CDR3 sequences; around 11% are singletons. The material sequenced was normal lung tissue next to the tumor, taken at surgery. These receptor sequences come from a male donor with early-stage non-small cell lung cancer. CDR3s include the opening cysteine and the closing phenylalanine or tryptophan. D genes are given only for firm matches. Not all rows give a size; the values are once, few, many and, for expanded clones, a class.

medium-sized	TRBJ2-3	TRBV19	TRBD1	CASSDRRQYF	TGTGCCAGCTCGGACAGGAGGCAGTATTTT
few	TRBJ2-1	TRBV11-2	NA	CASSLSDEQFF	TGTGCCAGCAGCTTATCCGATGAGCAGTTCTTC
medium-sized	TRBJ1-1	TRBV20-1	NA	CRQQQGWRNTEAFF	TGCAGGCAACAACAGGGCTGGAGGAACACTGAAGCTTTCTTT
medium-sized	TRBJ2-5	TRBV28	NA	CASSQLTQETQYF	TGTGCCAGCAGTCAACTCACCCAAGAGACCCAGTACTTC
NA	TRBJ1-2	TRBV20-1	TRBD1	CSARQGADYGYTF	TGCAGTGCTAGACAGGGGGCTGACTATGGCTACACCTTC
NA	TRBJ2-5	TRBV4-2	NA	CASSQETGRGTQYF	TGTGCCAGCAGCCAAGAAACAGGGAGGGGGACCCAGTACTTC
NA	TRBJ1-1	TRBV7-3	NA	CASSLNTGGDEAFF	TGTGCCAGCAGCTTAAACACGGGTGGGGACGAAGCTTTCTTT
NA	TRBJ2-5	TRBV10-3	NA	CAISEEGETQYF	TGTGCCATCAGTGAGGAGGGAGAGACCCAGTACTTC
many	TRBJ2-3	TRBV2	NA	CASRRGQGQSTDTQYF	TGTGCCAGCAGGCGGGGGCAGGGACAGAGCACAGATACGCAGTATTTT
medium-sized	TRBJ2-7	TRBV2	NA	CASRLGTYEQYF	TGTGCCAGCAGGCTAGGGACCTACGAGCAGTACTTC
medium-sized	TRBJ2-2	TRBV11-2	NA	CASSLRQGGTGELFF	TGTGCCAGCAGCCTCCGACAGGGAGGCACCGGGGAGCTGTTTTTT
few	TRBJ2-7	TRBV6-5	NA	CASRSGDRTYEQYF	TGTGCCAGCAGGAGCGGTGACAGGACCTACGAGCAGTACTTC
large	TRBJ2-1	TRBV28	NA	CASRGYSGPGTGEQFF	TGTGCCAGCAGAGGCTATTCGGGGCCGGGGACCGGTGAGCAGTTCTTC
many	TRBJ1-4	TRBV2	TRBD1	CASFLTGVNEKLFF	TGTGCCAGCTTCTTGACAGGGGTGAACGAAAAACTGTTTTTT
many	TRBJ2-5	TRBV7-2	NA	CASSFFGEETQYF	TGTGCCAGCAGCTTCTTTGGGGAGGAGACCCAGTACTTC
medium-sized	TRBJ2-6	TRBV16	NA	CASSLTQGSGANVLTF	TGTGCCAGCAGCCTAACACAGGGCTCTGGGGCCAACGTCCTGACTTTC
medium-sized	TRBJ2-1	TRBV5-1	TRBD2	CASSLGLAGRNEQFF	TGCGCCAGCAGCCTGGGACTAGCGGGGCGCAATGAGCAGTTCTTC
large	TRBJ2-5	TRBV7-9	NA	CASSPESEETQYF	TGTGCCAGCAGCCCCGAATCCGAGGAGACCCAGTACTTC
medium-sized	TRBJ2-5	TRBV20-1	NA	CSARLGSTETQYF	TGCAGTGCTAGACTGGGCTCAACGGAGACCCAGTACTTC
few	TRBJ2-3	TRBV29-1	TRBD2	CSVPTSGGYTTDTQYF	TGCAGCGTCCCGACTAGCGGGGGCTATACCACAGATACGCAGTATTTT
medium-sized	TRBJ1-1	TRBV3-1	TRBD1	CASSTLTGGDTEAFF	TGTGCCAGCAGCACCCTGACAGGGGGTGACACTGAAGCTTTCTTT
few	TRBJ1-6	TRBV5-4	NA	CASSFDGHNSPLHF	TGTGCCAGCAGCTTTGACGGCCATAATTCACCCCTCCACTTT
medium-sized	TRBJ2-2	TRBV7-6	NA	CASSLDRINTGELFF	TGTGCCAGCAGCTTAGACCGGATTAACACCGGGGAGCTGTTTTTT
NA	TRBJ2-1	TRBV11-2	TRBD2	CASSLGVREVDNEQFF	TGTGCCAGCAGCTTGGGTGTGCGGGAGGTAGACAATGAGCAGTTCTTC
many	TRBJ2-1	TRBV7-2	TRBD2	CASSTNKLAGGGNEQFF	TGTGCCAGCAGCACCAACAAACTAGCGGGAGGGGGCAATGAGCAGTTCTTC
medium-sized	TRBJ2-3	TRBV7-2	TRBD2	CASSYPAAGGLNTQYF	TGTGCCAGCAGCTATCCAGCAGCGGGGGGGCTAAATACGCAGTATTTT
NA	TRBJ1-6	TRBV2	NA	CASSGTGNSPLHF	TGTGCCAGCAGTGGTACAGGGAATTCACCCCTCCACTTT
medium-sized	TRBJ2-4	TRBV5-1	TRBD1	CASTPTGGADGAKNIQYF	TGCGCCAGCACTCCCACAGGGGGCGCAGATGGAGCCAAAAACATTCAGTACTTC
large	TRBJ2-2	TRBV7-3	NA	CASSQQRGYGELFF	TGTGCCAGCAGCCAGCAGAGGGGTTACGGGGAGCTGTTTTTT
medium-sized	TRBJ1-2	TRBV28	NA	CASRAGGPNYGYTF	TGTGCCAGCAGGGCAGGTGGACCTAACTATGGCTACACCTTC
large	TRBJ1-1	TRBV7-2	TRBD1	CASSSHQGGTEAFF	TGTGCCAGCAGCTCTCACCAGGGGGGGACTGAAGCTTTCTTT
large	TRBJ2-7	TRBV2	NA	CASSKDRIEQYF	TGTGCCAGCAGTAAGGACAGAATCGAGCAGTACTTC
NA	TRBJ2-5	TRBV28	NA	CASSSPRTFRETQYF	TGTGCCAGCAGTTCCCCCCGGACTTTCCGAGAGACCCAGTACTTC
many	TRBJ1-1	TRBV5-5	TRBD1	CASTQGERTEAFF	TGTGCCAGCACGCAGGGGGAAAGAACTGAAGCTTTCTTT
NA	TRBJ2-7	TRBV7-9	TRBD2	CASSLQRGPAYEQYF	TGTGCCAGCAGCCTTCAGCGGGGGCCCGCCTACGAGCAGTACTTC
medium-sized	TRBJ2-7	TRBV24-1	NA	CATSVPGGNEQYF	NA
hyperexpanded	TRBJ2-2	TRBV29-1	TRBD1	CSVERRDRGSGELFF	TGCAGCGTTGAACGGCGGGACAGGGGATCCGGGGAGCTGTTTTTT
medium-sized	TRBJ2-1	TRBV6-1	TRBD1	CASSELFGTANNEQFF	TGTGCCAGCAGTGAACTTTTCGGGACAGCGAACAATGAGCAGTTCTTC
medium-sized	TRBJ1-5	TRBV10-2	TRBD1	CASSPGQVQPQHF	TGCGCCAGCAGTCCGGGACAGGTCCAGCCCCAGCATTTT
once	TRBJ2-5	TRBV7-9	NA	CASSPRGGQETLYF	TGTGCCAGCAGCCCCAGGGGGGGGCAAGAGACCCTGTACTTC
NA	TRBJ2-5	TRBV28	NA	CASGRGQETQYF	TGTGCCAGCGGACGGGGCCAAGAGACCCAGTACTTC
many	TRBJ1-1	TRBV30	NA	CAWNLGQLNTEAFF	TGTGCCTGGAATTTAGGACAGTTGAACACTGAAGCTTTCTTT
medium-sized	TRBJ1-5	TRBV6-2/TRBV6-3	NA	CASSYIFQPQHF	TGTGCCAGCAGTTATATATTTCAGCCCCAGCATTTT
medium-sized	TRBJ2-7	TRBV5-1	NA	CASSSAGVSYEQYF	TGCGCCAGCAGCTCGGCAGGAGTCTCCTACGAGCAGTACTTC
many	TRBJ2-1	TRBV6-6	TRBD1	CASRTPSGTAIWGKFF	TGTGCCAGCAGGACACCCTCCGGGACAGCAATCTGGGGAAAGTTCTTC
NA	TRBJ2-1	TRBV13	NA	CASSLLRAPGNEQFF	TGTGCCAGCAGCTTACTCAGGGCCCCAGGCAATGAGCAGTTCTTC
medium-sized	TRBJ2-7	TRBV7-2	TRBD2	CASSLEGGSLNEQYF	TGTGCCAGCAGCTTAGAGGGCGGGAGCCTCAACGAGCAGTACTTC
few	TRBJ2-1	TRBV7-8	NA	CASSHPRGEQFF	TGTGCCAGCAGCCATCCGAGGGGTGAGCAGTTCTTC
NA	TRBJ1-5	TRBV6-1	NA	CANGGLQGSGQPQHF	TGTGCCAACGGCGGTTTACAGGGATCAGGTCAGCCCCAGCATTTT
medium-sized	TRBJ2-2	TRBV7-3	NA	CASSSGGSEGTGELFF	TGTGCCAGCAGCTCTGGGGGCTCCGAAGGTACCGGGGAGCTGTTTTTT